The next 5 T cell receptor beta chains were all read from a single sample in a study of CD8+ T cells in alopecia areata. Extracted from the samples, RNA was reverse transcribed into cDNA to serve as the sequencing template. Only in-frame clones appear in the TCRdb table, and some are missing; sequencing was by immunoSEQ multiplex PCR. This repertoire shows about 150,000 clones, 40% to 65% found once; its top ten account for 15% to 20%. This specimen consisted of CD8+ T cells sorted from blood, obtained at week 0. Receptor source: a human donor with alopecia areata.

V is TRBV11-2 and J is TRBJ1-1; weak D call: TRBD1 (6 bases). Between the trimmed V and J ends, which lost 5 bases and 11 bases, there was a span of 15 bases. The CDR3 is made up of 12 amino acids. In germline, CDR1 is SGHAT, CDR2 FQNNGV. The CDR3: CASSPTGTRAFF. The DNA for the CDR3 is TGTGCCAGCAGCCCGACCGGGACACGGGCTTTCTTT.

This clone was observed a handful of times. The V gene is TRBV29-1, the J gene TRBJ2-7; 8 bases are shared with TRBD1. There are 14 residues in the CDR3. Germline V gives CDR1 SQVTM, CDR2 ANQGSEA. The junction had 10 bases not matched to a gene; V was cut back by 7 bases and J by 2 bases. In DNA, the CDR3 is TGCAGCGCCGTTATGGACAGGGTGCCCTACGAGCAGTACTTC. Its translation is CSAVMDRVPYEQYF.

V gene TRBV15 combines with J gene TRBJ2-7; D is ambiguous. Germline loops: CDR1 LNHNV, CDR2 YYDKDF (reference sequence). V was shortened by 3 bases and J by 4 bases, with 4 bases between the two germline ends. This CDR3 is 11 amino acids long. For the CDR3, the DNA is TGTGCCACCAGCAGCAGGTACGAGCAGTACTTC. Its translation is CATSSRYEQYF.

This chain joins TRBV7-9 and TRBJ1-2; D is possibly TRBD1 (5 bases). The V and J ends lost 1 base and 2 bases respectively, with 11 bases between them. The CDR3 is made up of 15 amino acids. Germline V gene lookup returns CDR1 SEHNR and CDR2 FQNEAQ (reference sequence). CDR3 sequence: CASSLVKGQNYGYTF. Written as DNA, the CDR3 is TGTGCCAGCAGCTTAGTAAAGGGGCAGAACTATGGCTACACCTTC.

This rearrangement joins TRBV6-5 to TRBJ1-1, with D possibly TRBD1 on 5 matching bases. V lost 0 bases and J 0 bases, leaving 11 bases between the germline ends. Germline V CDR1 and CDR2: MNHEY, SVGAGI. The CDR3 runs 16 residues. CDR3 residues: CASSYSYGDLNTEAFF. The CDR3 nucleotides read TGTGCCAGCAGTTACTCCTACGGGGACCTGAACACTGAAGCTTTCTTT.